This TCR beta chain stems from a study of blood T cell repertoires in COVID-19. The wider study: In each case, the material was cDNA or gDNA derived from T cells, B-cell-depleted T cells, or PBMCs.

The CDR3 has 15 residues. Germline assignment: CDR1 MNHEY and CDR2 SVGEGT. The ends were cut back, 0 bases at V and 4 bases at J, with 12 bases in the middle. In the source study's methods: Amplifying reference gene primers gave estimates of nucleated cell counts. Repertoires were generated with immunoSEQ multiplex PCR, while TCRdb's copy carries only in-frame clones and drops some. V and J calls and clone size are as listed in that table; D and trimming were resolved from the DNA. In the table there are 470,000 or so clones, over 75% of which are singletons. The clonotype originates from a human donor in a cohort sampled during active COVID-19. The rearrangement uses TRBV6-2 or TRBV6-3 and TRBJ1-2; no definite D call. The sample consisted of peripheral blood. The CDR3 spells CASSYSEGRIYGYTF. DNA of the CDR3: TGTGCCAGCAGTTACTCGGAGGGTCGAATCTATGGCTACACCTTC.